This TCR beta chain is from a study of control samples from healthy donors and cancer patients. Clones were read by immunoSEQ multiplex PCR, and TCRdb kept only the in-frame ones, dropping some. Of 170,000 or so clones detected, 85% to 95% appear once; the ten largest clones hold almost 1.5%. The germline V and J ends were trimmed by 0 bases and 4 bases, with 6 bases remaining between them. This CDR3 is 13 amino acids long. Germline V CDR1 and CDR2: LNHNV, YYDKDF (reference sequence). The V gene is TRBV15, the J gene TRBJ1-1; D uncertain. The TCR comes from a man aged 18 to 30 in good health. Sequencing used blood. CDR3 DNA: TGTGCCACCAGCAGAGAATCCGGCACTGAAGCTTTCTTT. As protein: CATSRESGTEAFF.